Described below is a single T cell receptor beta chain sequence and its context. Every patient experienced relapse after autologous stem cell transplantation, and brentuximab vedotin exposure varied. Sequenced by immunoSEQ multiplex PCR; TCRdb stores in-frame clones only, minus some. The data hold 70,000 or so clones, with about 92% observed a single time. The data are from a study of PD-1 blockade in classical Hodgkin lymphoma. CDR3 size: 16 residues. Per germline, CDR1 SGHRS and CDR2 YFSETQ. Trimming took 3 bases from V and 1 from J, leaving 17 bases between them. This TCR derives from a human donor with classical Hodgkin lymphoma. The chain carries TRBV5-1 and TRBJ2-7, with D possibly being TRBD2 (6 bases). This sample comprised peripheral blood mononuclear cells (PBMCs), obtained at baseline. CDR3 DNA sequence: TGCGCCAGCAGCTGGACCCCGGAGGGTCCTTCCTACGAGCAGTACTTC. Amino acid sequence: CASSWTPEGPSYEQYF.